The T cell receptor beta chain under discussion was sequenced for a study of vaccination and CD4 T cells after COVID-19. Turning to the study itself: Post-COVID specimens were obtained a median 101 days after diagnosis (range 35 to 161).

The treatment denotes: roughly ten-day PBMC culture with coronavirus spike peptide pools or control peptides (ViraFEST assay). About this clonotype: Its antigen remains unidentified.

Trimming shortened V by 5 bases and J by 5 bases, and 15 bases separated the two germline ends. The CDR3 runs 14 residues. Germline V gene lookup returns CDR1 SEHNR and CDR2 FQNEAQ (reference sequence). An Oncomine TCR Beta short-read assay was used to sequence the DNA from cultured CD4+ T cells. TCRdb re-derived calls from the PCR reads in MiXCR, one entry per CDR3 protein. The sample records roughly 12,000 distinct CDR3 sequences, around 53% being singletons. The chain recombines TRBV7-9 with TRBJ1-2; D is unclear. Material: CD4+ T cells from blood, cultured in vitro. This receptor was obtained from a human donor who had recovered from COVID-19. CDR3 amino acids: CASSHPGLGYGYTF. The CDR3 nucleotides read TGTGCCAGCAGCCACCCGGGGTTGGGGTATGGCTACACCTTC.